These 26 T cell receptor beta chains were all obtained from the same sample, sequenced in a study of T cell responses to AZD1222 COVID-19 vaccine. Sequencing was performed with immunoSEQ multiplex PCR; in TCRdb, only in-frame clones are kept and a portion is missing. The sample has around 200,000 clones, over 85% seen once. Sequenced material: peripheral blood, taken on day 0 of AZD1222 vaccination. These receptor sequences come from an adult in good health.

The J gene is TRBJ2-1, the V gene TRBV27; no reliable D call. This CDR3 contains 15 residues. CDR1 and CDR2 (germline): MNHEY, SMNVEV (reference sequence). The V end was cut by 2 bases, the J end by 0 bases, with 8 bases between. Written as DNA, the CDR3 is TGTGCCAGCAGTTTAACTAAGAGCTCCTACAATGAGCAGTTCTTC. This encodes CASSLTKSSYNEQFF.

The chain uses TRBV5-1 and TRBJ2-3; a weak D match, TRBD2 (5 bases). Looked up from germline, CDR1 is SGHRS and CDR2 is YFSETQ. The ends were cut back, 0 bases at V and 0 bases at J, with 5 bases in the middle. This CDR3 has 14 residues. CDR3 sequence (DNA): TGCGCCAGCAGCTTGGGGACTAGCACAGATACGCAGTATTTT. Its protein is CASSLGTSTDTQYF.

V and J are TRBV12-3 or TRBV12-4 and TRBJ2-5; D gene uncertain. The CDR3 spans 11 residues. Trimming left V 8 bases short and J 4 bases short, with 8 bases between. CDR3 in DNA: TGTGCCAGCGGGTGGTTAGAGACCCAGTACTTC. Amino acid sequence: CASGWLETQYF.

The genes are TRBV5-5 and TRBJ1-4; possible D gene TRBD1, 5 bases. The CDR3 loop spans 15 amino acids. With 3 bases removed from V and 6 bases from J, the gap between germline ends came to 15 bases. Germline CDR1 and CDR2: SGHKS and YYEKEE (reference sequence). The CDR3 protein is CASSSSGTVHEKLFF. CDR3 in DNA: TGTGCCAGCAGCTCCTCGGGGACGGTCCATGAAAAACTGTTTTTT.

The CDR3 region is CASSQGTALGNTIYF. CDR3 sequence (DNA): TGTGCCAGCAGCCAGGGGACGGCCTTAGGAAACACCATATATTTT. J is TRBJ1-3 and V is TRBV5-4, with a tentative D call TRBD1 (6 bases). Germline V lookup: CDR1 SGHNT, CDR2 YYREEE (reference sequence). V lost 4 bases and J lost 4, with 15 bases in between. This CDR3 spans 15 amino acids.

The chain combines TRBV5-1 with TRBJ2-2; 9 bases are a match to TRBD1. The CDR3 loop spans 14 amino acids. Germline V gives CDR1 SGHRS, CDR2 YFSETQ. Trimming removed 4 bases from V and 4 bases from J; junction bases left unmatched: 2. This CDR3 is CASSRDRATGELFF. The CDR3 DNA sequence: TGCGCCAGCAGCCGGGACAGGGCCACCGGGGAGCTGTTTTTT.

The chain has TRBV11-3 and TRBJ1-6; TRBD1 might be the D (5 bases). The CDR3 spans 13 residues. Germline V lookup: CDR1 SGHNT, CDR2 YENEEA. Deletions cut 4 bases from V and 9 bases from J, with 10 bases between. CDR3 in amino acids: CASSSSRGSPLHF. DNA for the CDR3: TGTGCCAGCAGCTCCTCAAGGGGTTCACCCCTCCACTTT.

The CDR3 loop reads CASSTEGSGELFF. CDR3 sequence (DNA): TGTGCCAGTAGTACCGAGGGTTCCGGGGAGCTGTTTTTT. The chain employs TRBV19 and TRBJ2-2; perhaps TRBD2 as D (5 bases). Germline V gene lookup returns CDR1 LNHDA and CDR2 SQIVND (reference sequence). Trimming cost V 4 bases and J 6 bases, with 9 bases left between them. The CDR3 has 13 amino acids.

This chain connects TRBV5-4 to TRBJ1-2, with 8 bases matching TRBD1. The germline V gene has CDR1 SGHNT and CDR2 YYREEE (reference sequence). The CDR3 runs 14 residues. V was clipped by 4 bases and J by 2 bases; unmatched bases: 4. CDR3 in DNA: TGTGCCAGCAGCGTCGGACAGGGAAACTATGGCTACACCTTC. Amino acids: CASSVGQGNYGYTF.

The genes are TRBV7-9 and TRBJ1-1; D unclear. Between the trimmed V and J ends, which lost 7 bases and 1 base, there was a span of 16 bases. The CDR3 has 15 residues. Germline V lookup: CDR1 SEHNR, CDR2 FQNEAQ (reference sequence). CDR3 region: CASTPPRGGNTEAFF. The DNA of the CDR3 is TGTGCCAGCACCCCCCCACGGGGAGGGAACACTGAAGCTTTCTTT. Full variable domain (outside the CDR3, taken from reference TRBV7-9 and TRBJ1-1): DTGVSQNPRHKITKRGQNVTFRCDPISEHNRLYWYRQTLGQGPEFLTYFQNEAQLEKSRLLSDRFSAERPKGSFSTLEIQRTEQGDSAMYLCASTPPRGGNTEAFFGQGTRLTVV.

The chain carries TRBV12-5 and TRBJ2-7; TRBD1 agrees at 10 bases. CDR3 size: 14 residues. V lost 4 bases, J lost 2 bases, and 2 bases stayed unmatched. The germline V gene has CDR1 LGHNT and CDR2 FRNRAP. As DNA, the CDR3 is TGTGCTAGTGGTTCCGGGACAGGGGCCTACGAGCAGTACTTC. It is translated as CASGSGTGAYEQYF. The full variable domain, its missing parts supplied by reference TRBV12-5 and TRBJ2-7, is DARVTQTPRHKVTEMGQEVTMRCQPILGHNTVFWYRQTMMQGLELLAYFRNRAPLDDSGMPKDRFSAEMPDATLATLKIQPSEPRDSAVYFCASGSGTGAYEQYFGPGTRLTVT.

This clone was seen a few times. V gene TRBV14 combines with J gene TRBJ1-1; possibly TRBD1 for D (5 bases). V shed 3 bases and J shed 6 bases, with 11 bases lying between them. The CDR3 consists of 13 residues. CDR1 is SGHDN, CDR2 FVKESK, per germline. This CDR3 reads CASSQLGEAEAFF. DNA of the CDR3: TGTGCCAGCAGCCAGTTAGGGGAGGCTGAAGCTTTCTTT.

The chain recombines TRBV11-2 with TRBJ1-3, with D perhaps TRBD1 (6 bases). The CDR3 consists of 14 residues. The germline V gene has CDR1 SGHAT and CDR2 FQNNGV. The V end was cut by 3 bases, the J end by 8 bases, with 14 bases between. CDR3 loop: CASSLGAWGDTIYF. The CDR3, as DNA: TGTGCCAGCAGCTTGGGGGCTTGGGGGGACACCATATATTTT.

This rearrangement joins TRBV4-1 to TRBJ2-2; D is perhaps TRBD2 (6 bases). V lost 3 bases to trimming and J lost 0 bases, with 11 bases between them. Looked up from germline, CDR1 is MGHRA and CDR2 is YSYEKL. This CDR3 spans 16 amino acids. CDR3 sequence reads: CASSQYIAANTGELFF. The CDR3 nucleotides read TGCGCCAGCAGCCAGTACATAGCGGCGAACACCGGGGAGCTGTTTTTT.

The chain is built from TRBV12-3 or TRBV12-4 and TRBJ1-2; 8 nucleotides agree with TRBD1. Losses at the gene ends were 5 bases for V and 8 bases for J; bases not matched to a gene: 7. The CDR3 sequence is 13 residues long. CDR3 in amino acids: CASSQDRVGGYTF. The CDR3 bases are TGTGCCAGCAGTCAGGACAGGGTAGGAGGCTACACCTTC.

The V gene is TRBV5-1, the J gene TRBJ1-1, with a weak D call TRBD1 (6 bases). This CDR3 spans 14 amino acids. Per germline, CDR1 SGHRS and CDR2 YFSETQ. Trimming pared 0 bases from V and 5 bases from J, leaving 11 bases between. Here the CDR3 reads CASSLAAGDTEAFF. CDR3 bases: TGCGCCAGCAGCTTGGCCGCAGGGGATACTGAAGCTTTCTTT.

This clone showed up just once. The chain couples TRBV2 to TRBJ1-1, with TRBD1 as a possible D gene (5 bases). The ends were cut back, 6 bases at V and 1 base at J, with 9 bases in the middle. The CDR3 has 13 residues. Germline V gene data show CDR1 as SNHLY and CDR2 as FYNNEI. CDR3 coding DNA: TGTGCCAGCAGGGACACGCGGAACACTGAAGCTTTCTTT. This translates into CASRDTRNTEAFF. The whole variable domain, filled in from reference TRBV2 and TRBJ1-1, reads EPEVTQTPSHQVTQMGQEVILRCVPISNHLYFYWYRQILGQKVEFLVSFYNNEISEKSEIFDDQFSVERPDGSNFTLKIRSTKLEDSAMYFCASRDTRNTEAFFGQGTRLTVV.

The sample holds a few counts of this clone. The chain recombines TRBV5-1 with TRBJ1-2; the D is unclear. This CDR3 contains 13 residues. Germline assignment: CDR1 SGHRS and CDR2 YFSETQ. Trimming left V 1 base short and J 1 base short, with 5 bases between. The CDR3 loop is CASSLTFNYGYTF. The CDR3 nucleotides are TGCGCCAGCAGCTTGACCTTTAACTATGGCTACACCTTC.

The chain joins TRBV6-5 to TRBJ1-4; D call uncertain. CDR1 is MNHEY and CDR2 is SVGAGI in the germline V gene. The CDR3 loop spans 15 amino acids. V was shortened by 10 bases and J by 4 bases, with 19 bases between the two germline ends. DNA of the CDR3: TGTGCCATCTCACAAAGTAACTGGGGTAATGAAAAACTGTTTTTT. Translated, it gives CAISQSNWGNEKLFF.

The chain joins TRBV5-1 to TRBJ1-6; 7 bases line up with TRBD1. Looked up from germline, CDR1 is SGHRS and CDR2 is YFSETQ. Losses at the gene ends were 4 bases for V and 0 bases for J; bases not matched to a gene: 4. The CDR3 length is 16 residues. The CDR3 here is CASSLGGASYNSPLHF. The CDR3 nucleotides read TGCGCCAGCAGCCTAGGGGGCGCCTCCTATAATTCACCCCTCCACTTT.

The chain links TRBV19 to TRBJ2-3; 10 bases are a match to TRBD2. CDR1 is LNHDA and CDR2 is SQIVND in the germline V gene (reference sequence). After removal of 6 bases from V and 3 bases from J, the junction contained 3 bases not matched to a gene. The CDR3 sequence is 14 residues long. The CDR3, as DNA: TGTGCCAGTAGACGTAGCGGGGGGACAGATACGCAGTATTTT. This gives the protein CASRRSGGTDTQYF.

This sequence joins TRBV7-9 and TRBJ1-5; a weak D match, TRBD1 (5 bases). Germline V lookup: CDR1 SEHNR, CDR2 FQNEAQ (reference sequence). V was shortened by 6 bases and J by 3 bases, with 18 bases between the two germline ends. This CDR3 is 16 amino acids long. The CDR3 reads CASRNYRQTYNQPQHF. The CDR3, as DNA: TGTGCCAGCAGGAACTACCGACAGACATACAATCAGCCCCAGCATTTT.

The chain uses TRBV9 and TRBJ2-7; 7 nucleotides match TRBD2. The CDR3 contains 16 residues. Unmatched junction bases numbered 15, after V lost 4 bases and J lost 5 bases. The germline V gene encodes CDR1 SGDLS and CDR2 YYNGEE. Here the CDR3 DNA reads TGTGCCAGCAGCCCGGGCGGCCGGGCGGGAGTCCACGAGCAGTACTTC. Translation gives CASSPGGRAGVHEQYF.

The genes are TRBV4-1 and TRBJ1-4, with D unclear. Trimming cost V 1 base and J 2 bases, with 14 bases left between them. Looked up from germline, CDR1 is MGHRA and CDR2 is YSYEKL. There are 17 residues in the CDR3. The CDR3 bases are TGCGCCAGCAGCCAAGCCATTTTTGGCCGTACTAATGAAAAACTGTTTTTT. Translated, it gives CASSQAIFGRTNEKLFF.

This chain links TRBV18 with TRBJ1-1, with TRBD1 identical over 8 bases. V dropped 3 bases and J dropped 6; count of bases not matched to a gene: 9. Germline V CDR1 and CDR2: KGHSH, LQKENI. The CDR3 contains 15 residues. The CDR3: CASSPGQGQLAEAFF. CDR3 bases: TGTGCCAGCTCACCCGGACAGGGACAATTGGCTGAAGCTTTCTTT.

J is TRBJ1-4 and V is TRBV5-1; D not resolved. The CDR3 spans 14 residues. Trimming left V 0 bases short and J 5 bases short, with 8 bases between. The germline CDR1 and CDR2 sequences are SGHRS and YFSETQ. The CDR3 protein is CASSLGQRNEKLFF. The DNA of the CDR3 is TGCGCCAGCAGCTTGGGACAAAGGAATGAAAAACTGTTTTTT. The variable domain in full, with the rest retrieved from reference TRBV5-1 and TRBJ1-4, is KAGVTQTPRYLIKTRGQQVTLSCSPISGHRSVSWYQQTPGQGLQFLFEYFSETQRNKGNFPGRFSGRQFSNSRSEMNVSTLELGDSALYLCASSLGQRNEKLFFGSGTQLSVL.